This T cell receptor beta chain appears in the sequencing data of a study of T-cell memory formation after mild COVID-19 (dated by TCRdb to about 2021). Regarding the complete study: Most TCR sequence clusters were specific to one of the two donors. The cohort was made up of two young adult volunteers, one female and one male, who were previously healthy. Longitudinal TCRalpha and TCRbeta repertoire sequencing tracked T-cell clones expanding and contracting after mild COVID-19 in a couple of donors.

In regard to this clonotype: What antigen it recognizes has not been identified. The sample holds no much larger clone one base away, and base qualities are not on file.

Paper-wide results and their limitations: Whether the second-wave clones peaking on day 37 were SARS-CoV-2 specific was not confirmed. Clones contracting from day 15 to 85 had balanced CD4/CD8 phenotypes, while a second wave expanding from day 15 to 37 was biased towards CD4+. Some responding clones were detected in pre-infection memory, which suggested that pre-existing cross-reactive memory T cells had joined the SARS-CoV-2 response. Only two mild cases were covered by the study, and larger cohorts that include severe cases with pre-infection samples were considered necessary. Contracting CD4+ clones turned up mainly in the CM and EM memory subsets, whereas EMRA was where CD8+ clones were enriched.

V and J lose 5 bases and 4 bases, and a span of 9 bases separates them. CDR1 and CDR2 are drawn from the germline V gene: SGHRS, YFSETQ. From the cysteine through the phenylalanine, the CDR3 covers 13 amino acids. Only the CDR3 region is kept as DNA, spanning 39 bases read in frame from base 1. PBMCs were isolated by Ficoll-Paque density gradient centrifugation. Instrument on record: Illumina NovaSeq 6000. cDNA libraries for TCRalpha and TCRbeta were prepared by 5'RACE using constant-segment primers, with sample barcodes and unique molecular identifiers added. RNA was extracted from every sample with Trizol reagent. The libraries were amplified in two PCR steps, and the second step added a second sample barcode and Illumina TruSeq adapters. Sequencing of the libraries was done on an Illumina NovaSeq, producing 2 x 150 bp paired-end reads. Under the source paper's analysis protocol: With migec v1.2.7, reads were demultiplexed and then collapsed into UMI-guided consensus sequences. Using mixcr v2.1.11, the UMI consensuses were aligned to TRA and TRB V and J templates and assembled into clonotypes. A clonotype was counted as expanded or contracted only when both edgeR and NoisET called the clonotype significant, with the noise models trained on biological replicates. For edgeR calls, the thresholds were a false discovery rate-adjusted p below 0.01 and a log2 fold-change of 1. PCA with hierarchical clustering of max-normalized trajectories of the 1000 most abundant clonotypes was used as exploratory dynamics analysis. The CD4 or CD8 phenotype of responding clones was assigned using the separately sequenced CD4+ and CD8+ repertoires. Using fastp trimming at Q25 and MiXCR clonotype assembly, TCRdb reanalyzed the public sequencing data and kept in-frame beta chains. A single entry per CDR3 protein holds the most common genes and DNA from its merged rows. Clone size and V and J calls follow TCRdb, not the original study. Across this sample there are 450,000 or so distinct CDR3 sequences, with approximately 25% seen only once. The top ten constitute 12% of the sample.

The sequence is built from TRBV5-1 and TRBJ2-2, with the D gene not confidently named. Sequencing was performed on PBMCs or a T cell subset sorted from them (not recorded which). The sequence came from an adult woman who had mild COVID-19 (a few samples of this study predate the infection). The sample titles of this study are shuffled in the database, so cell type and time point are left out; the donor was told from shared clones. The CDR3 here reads CASRTSTTGELFF. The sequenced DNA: TGCGCCAGCAGAACGTCGACCACCGGGGAGCTGTTTTTT.